This TCR beta chain was sequenced for a study of cytomegalovirus exposure and HLA in healthy donors. Primers included in the PCR were 60 Vbeta and 13 Jbeta primers. Profiled with immunoSEQ multiplex PCR; TCRdb holds only in-frame clones, not every one. Of fewer than 250,000 clones listed, 65% to 85% were seen once; the top ten hold over 1.5%. CDR1 is SGDLS, CDR2 YYNGEE, per germline. CDR3 length: 16 amino acids. V was pared by 6 bases and J by 3 bases, with 8 bases of the junction left unmatched. The sequenced material came from PBMCs. The receptor was derived from a man aged 35 to 55 in good health and CMV-seropositive. The genes are TRBV9 and TRBJ2-1; 11 positions agree with TRBD2. The DNA for the CDR3 is TGTGCCAGCACCCCAGGGGGGACTAGCGGCTACAATGAGCAGTTCTTC. Its protein is CASTPGGTSGYNEQFF.